This T cell receptor beta chain was sequenced during a study of shared clonotypes between healthy human individuals. Concerning this clone itself: Its target is not known.

This table comes from immunoSEQ multiplex PCR, and its TCRdb copy is limited to in-frame clones, with some not included. The data hold 700,000 to 950,000 clones, with 96% observed a single time. General study points: Generation probabilities of non-shared clonotypes were lower (relative to those shared by all four donors).

Naive CD8 cells lacked CD45RO, underwent positive selection for CCR7 and left out terminally differentiated effector memory CD45RA+ cells. CDR3 size: 12 residues. Trimming removed 2 bases at V and 4 bases at J, with 4 bases between. Germline V gene sequence: CDR1 SGHRS, CDR2 YFSETQ. The TCR was taken from a man younger than 45 in good health. This rearrangement joins TRBV5-1 to TRBJ2-1; D not resolved. The specimen sequenced was naive CD8+ T cells sorted from blood. The CDR3, as DNA: TGCGCCAGCAGCTTACTGTACAATGAGCAGTTCTTC. It codes for CASSLLYNEQFF.